These 21 T cell receptor beta chains were sequenced from one sample in a study of T cell responses to AZD1222 COVID-19 vaccine. Libraries were prepared by immunoSEQ multiplex PCR; TCRdb keeps only in-frame clonotypes and omits some of them. The profile shows some 180,000 clones, more than 85% of them singletons. Material: peripheral blood, obtained 28 days after the second AZD1222 dose. These receptors all stem from an adult who received the AZD1222 COVID-19 vaccine.

The chain carries TRBV19 and TRBJ2-2, with 7 bases aligning to TRBD1. The CDR3 length is 16 residues. Germline CDR1 reads LNHDA; CDR2 reads SQIVND (reference sequence). V trimming: 3 bases; J trimming: 1 base; junction bases outside the gene matches: 5. Here the CDR3 DNA reads TGTGCCAGTAGTATTCAGGACAGGTTGAACACCGGGGAGCTGTTTTTT. It yields the protein CASSIQDRLNTGELFF.

The rearrangement uses TRBV6-1 and TRBJ1-2, with a possible D match to TRBD1 (6 bases). V lost 4 bases and J lost 0, with 27 bases in between. CDR3 size: 20 residues. Germline V CDR1 and CDR2: MNHNS, SASEGT. In nucleotides, the CDR3 is TGTGCCAGCAGTGTTCCCTCGAGAGGGGGGCCGGGTGTAACTAACTATGGCTACACCTTC. It codes for CASSVPSRGGPGVTNYGYTF.

The chain is built from TRBV9 and TRBJ2-3; TRBD2 agrees at 14 bases. The length of the CDR3 is 18 residues. The ends lost 2 bases at V and 0 bases at J; junction bases unmatched: 5. Looked up from germline, CDR1 is SGDLS and CDR2 is YYNGEE. The CDR3 DNA follows: TGTGCCAGCAGCGTGGGACTAGCGGGGGCCACTAGCACAGATACGCAGTATTTT. This encodes CASSVGLAGATSTDTQYF.

The gene calls are TRBV19 and TRBJ1-5, with 8 bases matching TRBD1. There are 16 residues in the CDR3. The germline V gene encodes CDR1 LNHDA and CDR2 SQIVND (reference sequence). V gave up 4 bases and J gave up 5 bases; unmatched junction bases: 10. The CDR3 bases are TGTGCCAGTAGTAGACGGACAGGGAACGGGGATCAGCCCCAGCATTTT. Its protein is CASSRRTGNGDQPQHF.

The rearrangement uses TRBV2 and TRBJ2-3; no reliable D call. Germline CDR1 is SNHLY and CDR2 is FYNNEI. CDR3 length: 13 amino acids. V shed 7 bases and J shed 0 bases, with 8 bases lying between them. In nucleotides, the CDR3 is TGTGCCAGCATCGGTACTAGCACAGATACGCAGTATTTT. It is translated as CASIGTSTDTQYF.

The V and J genes are TRBV3-1 (or the pseudogene TRBV3-2) and TRBJ1-2; TRBD1 might be the D (6 bases). Germline loops: CDR1 LGHDT, CDR2 YNNKEL (reference sequence). V dropped 1 base and J dropped 6 bases, with 12 bases sitting between them. The length of the CDR3 is 14 residues. The CDR3 protein is CASSQGSGVNGYTF. Written as DNA, the CDR3 is TGTGCCAGCAGCCAAGGTTCAGGGGTGAATGGCTACACCTTC.

The chain joins TRBV7-3 to TRBJ1-1; D uncertain. The V end was cut by 5 bases, the J end by 0 bases, with 10 bases between. CDR3 length: 14 residues. CDR1 and CDR2 from the germline V gene are SGHTA and FQGTGA. CDR3 protein: CASSLDGLNTEAFF. CDR3 bases: TGTGCCAGCAGCCTCGACGGGTTGAACACTGAAGCTTTCTTT.

V gene TRBV5-1 combines with J gene TRBJ2-3, with D perhaps TRBD2 (7 bases). V shed 4 bases and J shed 5 bases, with 17 bases lying between them. The CDR3 consists of 15 residues. The germline V gene encodes CDR1 SGHRS and CDR2 YFSETQ. CDR3 nucleotide sequence: TGCGCCAGCAGCCACCGTAGGGGGGGTGGAGATACGCAGTATTTT. This encodes CASSHRRGGGDTQYF.

The chain links TRBV5-1 to TRBJ2-1, with 9 bases aligning to TRBD1. Germline trimming cut 1 base from V and 7 bases from J; bases unmatched to any gene: 6. The CDR3 has 15 residues. Germline values: CDR1 SGHRS, CDR2 YFSETQ. CDR3 sequence: CASSLFGQGLNEQFF. Written as DNA, the CDR3 is TGCGCCAGCAGCTTGTTCGGACAGGGGTTAAATGAGCAGTTCTTC.

The rearrangement links TRBV7-2 to TRBJ2-2, with 11 bases aligning to TRBD2. Germline V lookup: CDR1 SGHTA, CDR2 FQGNSA. J lost 5 bases, V lost 1 base, and 3 bases had no gene match. The CDR3 is 16 residues long. The CDR3 DNA follows: TGTGCCAGCAGCTTAGTAGCGGGGGGGCAGACCGGGGAGCTGTTTTTT. Translation: CASSLVAGGQTGELFF.

The CDR3 DNA reads TGTGCCAGTGGGGACACGATCACTGAAGCTTTCTTT. Translation gives CASGDTITEAFF. The chain carries TRBV19 and TRBJ1-1; D possibly corresponds to TRBD1 (6 bases). The CDR3 contains 12 residues. Between the trimmed V and J ends, which lost 8 bases and 4 bases, there was a span of 11 bases. Germline V gene lookup returns CDR1 LNHDA and CDR2 SQIVND (reference sequence).

The chain uses TRBV6-5 and TRBJ1-2; TRBD1 matches 9 bases. V shed 3 bases and J 3 bases; nucleotides not matched to a gene: 8. This CDR3 is built from 16 residues. The germline CDR1 and CDR2 sequences are MNHEY and SVGAGI. The DNA of the CDR3 is TGTGCCAGCAGTTATCGAGGGACAGGGATTTACTATGGCTACACCTTC. As protein: CASSYRGTGIYYGYTF.

This sequence joins TRBV18 and TRBJ1-2, with TRBD1 as a possible D gene (6 bases). CDR1 and CDR2 (germline): KGHSH, LQKENI. V lost 3 bases to trimming and J lost 4 bases, with 12 bases between them. The CDR3 sequence is 14 residues long. The CDR3 DNA reads as TGTGCCAGCTCACCCTCTTGGGACATCTATGGCTACACCTTC. Its protein is CASSPSWDIYGYTF.

This chain joins TRBV10-1 and TRBJ2-3; D is unresolved. V dropped 3 bases and J dropped 0 bases, with 7 bases sitting between them. The V gene's germline CDR1 is WNHNN and CDR2 SYGVQD (reference sequence). This CDR3 is 14 amino acids long. The CDR3 here is CASSDSLSTDTQYF. In DNA form, the CDR3 reads TGCGCCAGCAGTGACTCACTTAGCACAGATACGCAGTATTTT.

This chain uses TRBV14 with TRBJ1-2, with a weak D call TRBD1 (6 bases). Germline V lookup: CDR1 SGHDN, CDR2 FVKESK. The CDR3 sequence is 14 residues long. Trimming took off 4 bases at V and 3 bases at J, with 12 bases between the two ends. The CDR3 is CASSPRTEYYGYTF. In DNA form, the CDR3 reads TGTGCCAGCAGCCCCCGGACAGAATACTATGGCTACACCTTC.

The chain uses TRBV2 and TRBJ2-7; D not certain. The CDR3 contains 13 residues. Looked up from germline, CDR1 is SNHLY and CDR2 is FYNNEI. Trimming removed 6 bases from V and 2 bases from J, with 11 bases in between. The CDR3 loop reads CASRRSTAYEQYF. CDR3 bases: TGTGCCAGCAGAAGGTCTACCGCCTACGAGCAGTACTTC. Drawing the rest from reference TRBV2 and TRBJ2-7, the complete variable domain is EPEVTQTPSHQVTQMGQEVILRCVPISNHLYFYWYRQILGQKVEFLVSFYNNEISEKSEIFDDQFSVERPDGSNFTLKIRSTKLEDSAMYFCASRRSTAYEQYFGPGTRLTVT.

This clone was counted a single time. The junction differs from germline at one of its ends, possibly a read error. The V call is TRBV5-1, the J call TRBJ2-5, with no clear D. The germline V gene encodes CDR1 SGHRS and CDR2 YFSETQ. CDR3 length equals 15 residues. The CDR3 DNA follows: TGCGCCAGCAGCTTGGCCGCTTTAGACCAGGAGACCCAGTACTTC. This translates into CASSLAALDQETQYF.

This chain joins TRBV7-9 and TRBJ2-7, with 7 bases lining up with TRBD1. Germline lookup yields CDR1 SEHNR and CDR2 FQNEAQ (reference sequence). The CDR3 loop spans 13 amino acids. Trimming at V came to 4 bases and at J to 7 bases, leaving 7 bases not matched to a gene. The CDR3, as DNA: TGTGCCAGCAGCTCGCCCCCGGGACAGGAGCAGTACTTC. Protein product: CASSSPPGQEQYF.

The genes are TRBV5-4 and TRBJ1-1; D gene uncertain. V was shortened by 0 bases and J by 7 bases, with 10 bases between the two germline ends. Germline-derived CDR1 and CDR2 are SGHNT and YYREEE (reference sequence). The CDR3 covers 13 residues. The CDR3 protein is CASSLEGRDEAFF. CDR3 DNA sequence: TGTGCCAGCAGCTTGGAAGGGAGGGATGAAGCTTTCTTT.

The chain combines TRBV7-9 with TRBJ2-3, with no clear D. V lost 8 bases, J lost 2 bases, and 5 bases lay in between. From germline, CDR1 is SEHNR and CDR2 FQNEAQ (reference sequence). The CDR3 extends over 11 amino acids. CDR3 bases: TGTGCCAGCGGAGCCACAGATACGCAGTATTTT. It translates to CASGATDTQYF.

This clone was seen just once. The chain uses TRBV11-2 and TRBJ1-3; D call uncertain. Trimming took 0 bases from V and 7 from J, leaving 13 bases between them. The CDR3 length is 15 residues. Germline CDR1 and CDR2: SGHAT and FQNNGV. The DNA for the CDR3 is TGTGCCAGCAGCTTAGACCGGGCTAGAGTGAACACCATATATTTT. It is translated as CASSLDRARVNTIYF.